The source of this TCR beta chain is a study of blood T cell repertoires in COVID-19. Sequencing used immunoSEQ multiplex PCR; TCRdb keeps in-frame clones, though not all of them. The sample records roughly 250,000 clones, about 83% being singletons. V was pared by 3 bases and J by 4 bases, with 7 bases between. This CDR3 is built from 12 residues. Germline CDR1 and CDR2: DFQATT and SNEGSKA (reference sequence). The J gene is TRBJ1-5, the V gene TRBV20-1; D is unresolved. The receptor's source is a woman in her forties who had recovered from COVID-19. Sequencing was done on a sample of peripheral blood. DNA of the CDR3: TGCAGTGCTAGTCGGGGAAATCAGCCCCAGCATTTT. Protein: CSASRGNQPQHF.